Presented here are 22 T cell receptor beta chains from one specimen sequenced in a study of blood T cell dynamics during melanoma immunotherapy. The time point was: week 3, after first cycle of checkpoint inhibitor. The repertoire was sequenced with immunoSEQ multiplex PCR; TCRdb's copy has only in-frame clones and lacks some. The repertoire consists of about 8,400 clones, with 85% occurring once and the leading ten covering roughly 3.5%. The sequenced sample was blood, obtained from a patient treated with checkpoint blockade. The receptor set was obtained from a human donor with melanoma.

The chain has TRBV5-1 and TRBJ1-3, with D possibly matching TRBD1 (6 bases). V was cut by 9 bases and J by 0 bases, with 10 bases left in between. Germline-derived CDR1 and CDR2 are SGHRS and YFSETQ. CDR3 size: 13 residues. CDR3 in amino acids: CATTDSSGNTIYF. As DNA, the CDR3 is TGCGCCACCACGGACAGCTCTGGAAACACCATATATTTT.

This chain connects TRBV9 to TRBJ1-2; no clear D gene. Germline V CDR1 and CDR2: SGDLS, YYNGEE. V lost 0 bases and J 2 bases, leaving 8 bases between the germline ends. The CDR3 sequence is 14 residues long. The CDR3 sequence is CASSVGGGNYGYTF. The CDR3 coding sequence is TGTGCCAGCAGCGTAGGAGGAGGGAACTATGGCTACACCTTC. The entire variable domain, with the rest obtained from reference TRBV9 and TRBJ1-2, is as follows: DSGVTQTPKHLITATGQRVTLRCSPRSGDLSVYWYQQSLDQGLQFLIQYYNGEERAKGNILERFSAQQFPDLHSELNLSSLELGDSALYFCASSVGGGNYGYTFGSGTRLTVV.

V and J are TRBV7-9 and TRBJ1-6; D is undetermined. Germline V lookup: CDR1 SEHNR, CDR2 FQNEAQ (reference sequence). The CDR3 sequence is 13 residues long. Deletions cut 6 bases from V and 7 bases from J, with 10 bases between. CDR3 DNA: TGTGCCAGCAGTGGAGGGTCAAATTCACCCCTCCACTTT. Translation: CASSGGSNSPLHF.

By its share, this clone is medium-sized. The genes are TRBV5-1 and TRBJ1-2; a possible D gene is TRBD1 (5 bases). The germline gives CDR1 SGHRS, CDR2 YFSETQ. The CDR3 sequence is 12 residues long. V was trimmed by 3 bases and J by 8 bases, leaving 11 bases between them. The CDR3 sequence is CASSSREGGYTF. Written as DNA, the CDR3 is TGCGCCAGCAGCTCCAGGGAGGGGGGCTACACCTTC.

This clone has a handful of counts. The CDR3 is CASSKRDRVPGANVLTF. Written as DNA, the CDR3 is TGTGCCAGCAGCAAACGGGACAGGGTGCCTGGGGCCAACGTCCTGACTTTC. The J gene is TRBJ2-6, the V gene TRBV21-1; no DNA check was done on the table's D call, TRBD1. TRBV21-1 is assigned pseudogene status. The CDR3 is 17 residues long.

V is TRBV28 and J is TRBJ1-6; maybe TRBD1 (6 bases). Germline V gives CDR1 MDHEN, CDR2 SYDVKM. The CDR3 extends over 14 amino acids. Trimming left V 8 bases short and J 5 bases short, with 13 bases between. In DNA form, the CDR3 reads TGTGCCAGCGCGGACAGTGCGAATAATTCACCCCTCCACTTT. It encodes CASADSANNSPLHF.

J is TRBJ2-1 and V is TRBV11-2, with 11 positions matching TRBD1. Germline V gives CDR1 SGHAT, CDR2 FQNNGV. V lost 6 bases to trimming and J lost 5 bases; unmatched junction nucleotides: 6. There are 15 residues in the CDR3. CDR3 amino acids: CASRTDRGRNNEQFF. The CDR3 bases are TGTGCCAGCAGGACGGACAGGGGGCGAAACAATGAGCAGTTCTTC.

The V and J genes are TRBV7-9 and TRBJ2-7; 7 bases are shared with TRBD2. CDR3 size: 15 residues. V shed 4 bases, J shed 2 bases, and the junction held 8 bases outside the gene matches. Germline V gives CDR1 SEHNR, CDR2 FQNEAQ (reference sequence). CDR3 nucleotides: TGTGCCAGCAGCTCTACTAGCGTTAATCCCTACGAGCAGTACTTC. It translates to CASSSTSVNPYEQYF.

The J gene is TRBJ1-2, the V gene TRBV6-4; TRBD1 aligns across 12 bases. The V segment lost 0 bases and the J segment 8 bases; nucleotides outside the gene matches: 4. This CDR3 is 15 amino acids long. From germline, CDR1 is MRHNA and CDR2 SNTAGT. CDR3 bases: TGTGCCAGCAGTGACTCGGGACAGGGGGCGATCGGCTACACCTTC. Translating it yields CASSDSGQGAIGYTF.

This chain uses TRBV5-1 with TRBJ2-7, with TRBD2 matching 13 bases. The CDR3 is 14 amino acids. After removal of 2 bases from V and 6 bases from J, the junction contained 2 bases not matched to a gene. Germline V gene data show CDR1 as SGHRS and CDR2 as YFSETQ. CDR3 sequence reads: CASSLTSGRGEQYF. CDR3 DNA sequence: TGCGCCAGCAGCTTAACTAGCGGGAGGGGCGAGCAGTACTTC.

The CDR3 is CASSEGSRVYHEQYF. DNA of the CDR3: TGTGCCAGCAGTGAAGGGTCCAGAGTATACCACGAGCAGTACTTC. The V gene is TRBV6-1, the J gene TRBJ2-7; D not resolved. CDR3 size: 15 residues. V was cut by 1 base and J by 5 bases, with 15 bases left in between. Germline CDR1 and CDR2: MNHNS and SASEGT.

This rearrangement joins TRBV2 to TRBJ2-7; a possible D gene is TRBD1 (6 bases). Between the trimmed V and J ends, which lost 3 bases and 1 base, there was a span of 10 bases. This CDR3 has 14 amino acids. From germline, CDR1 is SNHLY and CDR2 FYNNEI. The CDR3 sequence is CASSEQGFSYEQYF. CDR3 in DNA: TGTGCCAGCAGTGAGCAGGGGTTTTCCTACGAGCAGTACTTC.

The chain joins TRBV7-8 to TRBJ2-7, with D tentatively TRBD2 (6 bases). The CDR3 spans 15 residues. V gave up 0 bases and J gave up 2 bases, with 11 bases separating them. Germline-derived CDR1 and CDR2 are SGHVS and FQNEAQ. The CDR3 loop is CASSLAGGAAYEQYF. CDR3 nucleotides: TGTGCCAGCAGCTTAGCGGGCGGGGCCGCCTACGAGCAGTACTTC.

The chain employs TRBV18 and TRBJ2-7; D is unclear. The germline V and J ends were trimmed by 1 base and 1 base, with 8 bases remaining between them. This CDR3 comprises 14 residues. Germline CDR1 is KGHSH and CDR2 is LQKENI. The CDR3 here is CASSPLADSYEQYF. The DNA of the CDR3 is TGTGCCAGCTCACCACTGGCGGATTCCTACGAGCAGTACTTC.

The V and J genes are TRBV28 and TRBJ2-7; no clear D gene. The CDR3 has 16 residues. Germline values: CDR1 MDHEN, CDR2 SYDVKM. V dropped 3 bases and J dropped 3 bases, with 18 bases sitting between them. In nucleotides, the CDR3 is TGTGCCAGCAGTTTGGGTACAGCCCTTTTAGACTACGAGCAGTACTTC. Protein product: CASSLGTALLDYEQYF.

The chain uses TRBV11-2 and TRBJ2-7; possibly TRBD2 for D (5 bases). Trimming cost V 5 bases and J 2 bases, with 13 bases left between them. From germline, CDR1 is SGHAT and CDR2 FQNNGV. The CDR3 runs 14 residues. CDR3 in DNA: TGTGCCAGCAGCCAAAGTTGGGGAGCCTACGAGCAGTACTTC. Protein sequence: CASSQSWGAYEQYF.

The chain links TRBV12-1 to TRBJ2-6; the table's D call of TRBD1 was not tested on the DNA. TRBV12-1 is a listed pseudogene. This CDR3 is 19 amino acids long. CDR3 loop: CASSPPGQGGCSGANVLTF. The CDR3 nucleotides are TGTGCCAGCAGCCCCCCCGGGCAGGGGGGATGCTCTGGGGCCAACGTCCTGACTTTC.

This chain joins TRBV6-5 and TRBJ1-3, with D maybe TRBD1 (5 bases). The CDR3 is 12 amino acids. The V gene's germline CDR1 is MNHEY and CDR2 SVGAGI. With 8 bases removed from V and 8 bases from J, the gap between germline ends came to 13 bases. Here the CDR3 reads CASQGAGDTIYF. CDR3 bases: TGTGCCAGCCAGGGAGCTGGGGACACCATATATTTT.

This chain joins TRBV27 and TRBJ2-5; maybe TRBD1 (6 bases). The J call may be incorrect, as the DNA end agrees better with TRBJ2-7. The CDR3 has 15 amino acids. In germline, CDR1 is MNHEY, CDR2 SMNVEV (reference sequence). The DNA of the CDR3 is TGTGCCAGCAGTTTATCGGGGGCCCCCTACTACGAGCAGTACTTC. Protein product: CASSLSGAPYYEQYF.

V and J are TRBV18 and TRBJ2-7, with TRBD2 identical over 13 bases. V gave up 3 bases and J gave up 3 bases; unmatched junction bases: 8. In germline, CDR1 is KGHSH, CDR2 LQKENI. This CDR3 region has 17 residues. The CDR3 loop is CASSPSPGLAGDYEQYF. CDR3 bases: TGTGCCAGCTCACCCTCTCCCGGACTAGCGGGGGACTACGAGCAGTACTTC.

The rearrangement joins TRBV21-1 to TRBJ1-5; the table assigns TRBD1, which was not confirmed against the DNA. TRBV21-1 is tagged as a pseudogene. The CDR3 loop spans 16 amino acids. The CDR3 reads CASSKEGGQLNQPQHF. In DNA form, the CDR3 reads TGTGCCAGCAGCAAAGAAGGTGGACAACTCAATCAGCCCCAGCATTTT.

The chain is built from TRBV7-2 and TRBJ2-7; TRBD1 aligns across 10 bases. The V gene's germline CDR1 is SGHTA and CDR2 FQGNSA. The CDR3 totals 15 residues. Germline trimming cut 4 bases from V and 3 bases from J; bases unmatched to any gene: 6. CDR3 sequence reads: CASSSIGDRGYEQYF. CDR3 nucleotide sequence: TGTGCCAGCAGCTCGATCGGGGACAGGGGCTACGAGCAGTACTTC.